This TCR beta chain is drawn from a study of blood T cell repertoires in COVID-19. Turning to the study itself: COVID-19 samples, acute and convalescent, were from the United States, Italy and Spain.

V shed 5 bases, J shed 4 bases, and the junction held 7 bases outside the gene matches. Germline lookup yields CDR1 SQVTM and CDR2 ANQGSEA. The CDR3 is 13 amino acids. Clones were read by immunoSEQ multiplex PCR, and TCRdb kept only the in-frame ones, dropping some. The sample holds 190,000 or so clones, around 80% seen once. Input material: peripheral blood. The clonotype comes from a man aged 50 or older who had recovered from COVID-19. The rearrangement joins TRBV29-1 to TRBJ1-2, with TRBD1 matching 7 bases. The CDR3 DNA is TGCAGCGTTAACGTGGGGGACAGCTATGGCTACACCTTC. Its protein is CSVNVGDSYGYTF.